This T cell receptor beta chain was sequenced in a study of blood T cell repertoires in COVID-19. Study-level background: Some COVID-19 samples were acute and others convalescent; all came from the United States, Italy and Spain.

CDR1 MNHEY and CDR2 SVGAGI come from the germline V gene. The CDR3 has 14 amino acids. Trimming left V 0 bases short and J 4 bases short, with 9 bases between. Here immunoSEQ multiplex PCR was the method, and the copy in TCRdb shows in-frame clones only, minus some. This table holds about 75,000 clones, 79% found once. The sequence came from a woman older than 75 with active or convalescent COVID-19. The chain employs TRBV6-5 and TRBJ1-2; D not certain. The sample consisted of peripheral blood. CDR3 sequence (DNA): TGTGCCAGCAGTTACTCGAAGTACAGCTATGGCTACACCTTC. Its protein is CASSYSKYSYGYTF.